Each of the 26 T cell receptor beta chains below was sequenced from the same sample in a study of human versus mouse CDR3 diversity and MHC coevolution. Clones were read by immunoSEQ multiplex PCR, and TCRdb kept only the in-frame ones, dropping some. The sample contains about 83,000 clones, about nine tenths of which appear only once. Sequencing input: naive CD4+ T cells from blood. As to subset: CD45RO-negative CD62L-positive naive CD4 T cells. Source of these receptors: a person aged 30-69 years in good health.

The CDR3 here is CASSNGGQMNTEAFF. In DNA, the CDR3 is TGCGCCAGCAGCAACGGTGGGCAGATGAACACTGAAGCTTTCTTT. V is TRBV5-1 and J is TRBJ1-1, with D hard to call. The CDR3 contains 15 residues. V was clipped by 4 bases and J by 0 bases, with 13 bases between them. Per the germline V gene, CDR1 is SGHRS and CDR2 is YFSETQ.

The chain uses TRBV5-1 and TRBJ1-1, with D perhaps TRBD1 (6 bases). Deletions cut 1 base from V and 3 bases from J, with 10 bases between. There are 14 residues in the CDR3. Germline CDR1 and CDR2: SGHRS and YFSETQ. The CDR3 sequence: CASSLTAGDTEAFF. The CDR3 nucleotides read TGCGCCAGCAGCTTGACAGCAGGGGACACTGAAGCTTTCTTT.

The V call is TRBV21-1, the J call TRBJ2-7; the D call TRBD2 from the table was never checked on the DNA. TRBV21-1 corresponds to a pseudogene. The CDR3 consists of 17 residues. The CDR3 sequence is CASSKGLSGFSSYEQYF. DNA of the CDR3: TGTGCCAGCAGCAAAGGACTGAGCGGATTCAGCTCCTACGAGCAGTACTTC.

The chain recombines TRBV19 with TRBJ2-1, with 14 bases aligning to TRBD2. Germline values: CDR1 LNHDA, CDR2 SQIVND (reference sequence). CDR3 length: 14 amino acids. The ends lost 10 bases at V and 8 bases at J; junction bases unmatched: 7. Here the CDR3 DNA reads TGTGCCACCAAGGGACTAGCGGGAGCTTATGAGCAGTTCTTC. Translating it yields CATKGLAGAYEQFF. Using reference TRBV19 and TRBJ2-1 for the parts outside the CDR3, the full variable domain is DGGITQSPKYLFRKEGQNVTLSCEQNLNHDAMYWYRQDPGQGLRLIYYSQIVNDFQKGDIAEGYSVSREKKESFPLTVTSAQKNPTAFYLCATKGLAGAYEQFFGPGTRLTVL.

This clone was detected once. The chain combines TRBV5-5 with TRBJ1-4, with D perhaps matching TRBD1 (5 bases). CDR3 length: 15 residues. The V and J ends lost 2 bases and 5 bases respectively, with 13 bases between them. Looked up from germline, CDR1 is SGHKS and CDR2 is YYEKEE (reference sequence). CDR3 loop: CASSFPSGENEKLFF. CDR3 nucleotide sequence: TGTGCCAGCAGCTTCCCTTCGGGGGAGAATGAAAAACTGTTTTTT.

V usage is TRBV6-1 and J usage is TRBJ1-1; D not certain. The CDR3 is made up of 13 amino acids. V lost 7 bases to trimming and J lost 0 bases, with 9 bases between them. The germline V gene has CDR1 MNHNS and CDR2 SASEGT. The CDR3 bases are TGTGCCAGCATTCCGACTGTGAACACTGAAGCTTTCTTT. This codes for CASIPTVNTEAFF.

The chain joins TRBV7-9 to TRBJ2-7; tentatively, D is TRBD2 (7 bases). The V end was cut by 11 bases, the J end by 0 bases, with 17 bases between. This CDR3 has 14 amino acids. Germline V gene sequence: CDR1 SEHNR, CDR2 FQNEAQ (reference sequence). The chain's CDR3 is CAPGRGAPSYEQYF. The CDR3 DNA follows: TGTGCCCCGGGTCGGGGGGCCCCCTCCTACGAGCAGTACTTC.

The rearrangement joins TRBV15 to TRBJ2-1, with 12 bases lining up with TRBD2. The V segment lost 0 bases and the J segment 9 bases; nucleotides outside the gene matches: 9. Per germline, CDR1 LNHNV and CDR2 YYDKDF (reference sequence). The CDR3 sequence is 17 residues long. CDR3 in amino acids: CATSRDRGGLAGSEQFF. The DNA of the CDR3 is TGTGCCACCAGCAGAGATCGAGGAGGACTAGCGGGATCTGAGCAGTTCTTC.

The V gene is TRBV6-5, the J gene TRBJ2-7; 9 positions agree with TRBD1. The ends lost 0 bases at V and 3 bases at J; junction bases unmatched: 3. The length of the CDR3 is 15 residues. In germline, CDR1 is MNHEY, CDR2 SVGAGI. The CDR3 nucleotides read TGTGCCAGCAGTTACTCGTACAGGGGGCTCTACGAGCAGTACTTC. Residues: CASSYSYRGLYEQYF.

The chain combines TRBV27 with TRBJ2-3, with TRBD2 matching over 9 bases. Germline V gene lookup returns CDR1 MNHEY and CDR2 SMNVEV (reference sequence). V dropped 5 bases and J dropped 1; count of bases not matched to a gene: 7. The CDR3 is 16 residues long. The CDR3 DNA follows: TGTGCCAGCAGTCCCGCGGAGCGGGGGGGCACAGATACGCAGTATTTT. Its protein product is CASSPAERGGTDTQYF.

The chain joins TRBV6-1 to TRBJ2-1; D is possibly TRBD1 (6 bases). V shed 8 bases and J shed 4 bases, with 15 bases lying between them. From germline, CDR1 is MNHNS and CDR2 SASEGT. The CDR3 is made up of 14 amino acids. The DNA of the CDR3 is TGTGCCAGCGATAAGGGGGTGGCATACAATGAGCAGTTCTTC. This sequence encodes CASDKGVAYNEQFF.

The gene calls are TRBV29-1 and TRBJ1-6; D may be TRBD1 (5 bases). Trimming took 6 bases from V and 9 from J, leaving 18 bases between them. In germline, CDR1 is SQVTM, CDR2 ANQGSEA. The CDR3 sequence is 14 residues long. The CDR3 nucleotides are TGCAGCGTCGCGTCCGGGACCGGGGGTTCACCCCTCCACTTT. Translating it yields CSVASGTGGSPLHF.

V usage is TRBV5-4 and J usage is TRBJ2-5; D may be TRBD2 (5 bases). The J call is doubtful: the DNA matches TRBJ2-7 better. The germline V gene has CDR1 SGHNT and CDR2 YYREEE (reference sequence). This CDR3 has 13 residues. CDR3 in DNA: TGTGCCAGCAGCCCCGGGAATGGAAACGAGCAGTACTTC. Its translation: CASSPGNGNEQYF.

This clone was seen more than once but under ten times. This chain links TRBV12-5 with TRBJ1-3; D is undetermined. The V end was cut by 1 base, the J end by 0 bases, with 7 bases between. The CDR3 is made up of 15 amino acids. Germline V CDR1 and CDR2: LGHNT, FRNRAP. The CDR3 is CASGLGTSSGNTIYF. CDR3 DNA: TGTGCTAGTGGTTTGGGCACAAGCTCTGGAAACACCATATATTTT.

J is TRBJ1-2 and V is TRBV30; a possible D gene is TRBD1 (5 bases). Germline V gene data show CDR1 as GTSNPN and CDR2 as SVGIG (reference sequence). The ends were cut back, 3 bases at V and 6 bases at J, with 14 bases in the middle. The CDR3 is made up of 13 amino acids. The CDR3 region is CAWSPVEGHGYTF. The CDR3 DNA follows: TGTGCCTGGAGCCCCGTGGAGGGGCATGGCTACACCTTC. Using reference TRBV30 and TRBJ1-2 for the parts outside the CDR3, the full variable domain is SQTIHQWPATLVQPVGSPLSLECTVEGTSNPNLYWYRQAAGRGLQLLFYSVGIGQISSEVPQNLSASRPQDRQFILSSKKLLLSDSGFYLCAWSPVEGHGYTFGSGTRLTVV.

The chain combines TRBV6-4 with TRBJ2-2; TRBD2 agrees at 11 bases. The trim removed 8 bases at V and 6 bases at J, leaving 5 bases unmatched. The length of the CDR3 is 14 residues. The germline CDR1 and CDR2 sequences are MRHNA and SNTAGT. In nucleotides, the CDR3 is TGTGCCAGCCAAGGACTAGCGGGTTCCGGGGAGCTGTTTTTT. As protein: CASQGLAGSGELFF.

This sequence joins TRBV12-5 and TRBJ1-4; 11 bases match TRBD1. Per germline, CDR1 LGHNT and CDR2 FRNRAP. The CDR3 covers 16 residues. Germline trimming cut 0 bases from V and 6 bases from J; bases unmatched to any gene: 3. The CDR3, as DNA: TGTGCTAGTGGTTTGGTACGGGGACAGGGGGATGAAAAACTGTTTTTT. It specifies CASGLVRGQGDEKLFF.

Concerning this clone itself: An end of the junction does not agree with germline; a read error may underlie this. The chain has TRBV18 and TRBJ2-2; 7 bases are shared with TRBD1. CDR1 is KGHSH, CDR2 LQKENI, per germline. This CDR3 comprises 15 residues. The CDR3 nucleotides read TGTGCCAGCCCACCCGGGACAGCGAACACCGGGGAGCTGTTTTTT. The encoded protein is CASPPGTANTGELFF.

CDR3 DNA sequence: TGTGCCTGGAGCCGGGACACCGCTGGAAACACCATATATTTT. It is translated as CAWSRDTAGNTIYF. The rearrangement joins TRBV30 to TRBJ1-3; D perhaps matches TRBD1 (6 bases). The CDR3 is 14 residues long. The V gene lost 3 bases and the J gene lost 2 bases, with 11 bases spanning the gap. CDR1 is GTSNPN, CDR2 SVGIG, per germline (reference sequence).

The CDR3 DNA reads TGTGCCAGCCTGAAGGGAGAGCGCTCCTCCTACGAGCAGTACTTC. Its protein product is CASLKGERSSYEQYF. The chain carries TRBV28 and TRBJ2-7; possible D gene TRBD2, 5 bases. CDR1 and CDR2 (germline): MDHEN, SYDVKM. V shed 8 bases and J shed 0 bases, with 17 bases lying between them. The CDR3 is 15 amino acids.

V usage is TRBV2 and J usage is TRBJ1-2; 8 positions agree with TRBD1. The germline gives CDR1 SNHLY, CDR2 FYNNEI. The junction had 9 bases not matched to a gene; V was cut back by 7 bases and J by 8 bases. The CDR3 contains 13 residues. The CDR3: CASTEGDRPGYTF. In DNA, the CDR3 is TGTGCCAGCACCGAAGGGGACAGGCCCGGCTACACCTTC.

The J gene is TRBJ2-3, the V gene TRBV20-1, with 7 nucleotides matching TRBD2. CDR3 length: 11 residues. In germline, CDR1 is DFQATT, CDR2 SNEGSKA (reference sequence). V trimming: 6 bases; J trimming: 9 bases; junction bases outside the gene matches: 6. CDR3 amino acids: CSANPGGTQYF. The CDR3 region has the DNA TGCAGTGCGAACCCCGGGGGGACGCAGTATTTT.

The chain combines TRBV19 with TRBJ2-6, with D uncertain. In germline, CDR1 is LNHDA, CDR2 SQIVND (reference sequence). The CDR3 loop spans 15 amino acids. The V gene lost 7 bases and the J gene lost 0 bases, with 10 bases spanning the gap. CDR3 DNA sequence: TGTGCCAGTAAGCGAGCGAGCTCTGGGGCCAACGTCCTGACTTTC. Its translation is CASKRASSGANVLTF.

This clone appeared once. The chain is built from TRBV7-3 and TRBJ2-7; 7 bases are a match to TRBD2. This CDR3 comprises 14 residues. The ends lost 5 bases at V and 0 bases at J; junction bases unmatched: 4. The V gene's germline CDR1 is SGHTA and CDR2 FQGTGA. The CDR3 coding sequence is TGTGCCAGCAGCCCCGGCGGGAGCTCCTACGAGCAGTACTTC. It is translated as CASSPGGSSYEQYF.

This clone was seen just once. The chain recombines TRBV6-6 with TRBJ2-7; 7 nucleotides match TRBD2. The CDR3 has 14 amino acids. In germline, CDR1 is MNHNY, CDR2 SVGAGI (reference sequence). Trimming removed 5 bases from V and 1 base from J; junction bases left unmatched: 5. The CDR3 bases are TGTGCCAGCAGTAGGGCGGGGGAATCCTACGAGCAGTACTTC. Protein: CASSRAGESYEQYF.

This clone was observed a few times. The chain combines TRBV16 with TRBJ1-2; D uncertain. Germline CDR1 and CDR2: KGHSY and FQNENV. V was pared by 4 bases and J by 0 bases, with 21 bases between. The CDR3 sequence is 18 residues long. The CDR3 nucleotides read TGTGCCAGCAGCCCTACCCTCTCAACCCGGACTTCTAACTATGGCTACACCTTC. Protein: CASSPTLSTRTSNYGYTF.